Presented here are 31 T cell receptor beta chains from one specimen sequenced in a study of T cells after yellow fever vaccination. MiXCR was run by TCRdb on the 5' RACE reads, yielding one entry per CDR3 protein. The sample records about 220,000 distinct CDR3 sequences, approximately 3% being singletons. This sample comprised CD4+ T cells sorted from PBMCs, obtained 10 days after the yellow fever booster vaccination. The receptors derive from a man aged 18 to 35 who received the YFV17D yellow fever vaccine.

Ten or more counts support this clonotype. The chain carries TRBV20-1 and TRBJ1-2, with D possibly matching TRBD1 (5 bases). V was shortened by 6 bases and J by 6 bases, with 11 bases between the two germline ends. This CDR3 spans 11 amino acids. The germline V gene has CDR1 DFQATT and CDR2 SNEGSKA (reference sequence). The CDR3 loop reads CSAGAGDGYTF. In nucleotides, the CDR3 is TGCAGTGCCGGGGCCGGGGATGGCTACACCTTC.

There are a few counts of this clonotype. The V gene is TRBV12-3 or TRBV12-4, the J gene TRBJ2-4; D might be TRBD2 (5 bases). The CDR3 totals 13 residues. The ends were cut back, 4 bases at V and 8 bases at J, with 12 bases in the middle. CDR3 in amino acids: CASSSPGVDIQYF. The CDR3 nucleotides are TGTGCCAGCAGTTCCCCCGGGGTGGACATTCAGTACTTC.

Only a few counts were recorded for this clonotype. The rearrangement joins TRBV18 to TRBJ1-1; no reliable D call. Germline V gene sequence: CDR1 KGHSH, CDR2 LQKENI. This CDR3 is 14 amino acids long. Trimming stripped 1 base from V and 4 bases from J, with 10 bases between. CDR3 in amino acids: CASSPQQEATEAFF. The CDR3 coding sequence is TGTGCCAGCTCACCACAGCAGGAGGCCACTGAAGCTTTCTTT.

V gene TRBV23-1 combines with J gene TRBJ2-5; D is ambiguous. TRBV23-1 is an ORF, and what it does is uncertain. The CDR3 consists of 14 residues. The V gene lost 8 bases and the J gene lost 0 bases, with 13 bases spanning the gap. The CDR3 here is CASGIMHYQETQYF. CDR3 DNA: TGCGCCAGCGGGATCATGCACTACCAAGAGACCCAGTACTTC.

This clonotype was detected many times. The chain joins TRBV10-3 to TRBJ1-5; D possibly corresponds to TRBD1 (5 bases). The ends were cut back, 0 bases at V and 7 bases at J, with 10 bases in the middle. The CDR3 runs to 14 residues. Germline CDR1 and CDR2: ENHRY and SYGVKD. The CDR3 region is CAISESKGNQPQHF. As DNA, the CDR3 is TGTGCCATCAGTGAGTCTAAGGGGAACCAGCCCCAGCATTTT.

A few counts support this clonotype. The V gene is TRBV2, the J gene TRBJ1-5, with 9 positions matching TRBD1. The CDR3 consists of 14 residues. The V segment lost 4 bases and the J segment 6 bases; nucleotides outside the gene matches: 4. Looked up from germline, CDR1 is SNHLY and CDR2 is FYNNEI. The CDR3 sequence: CASSGGDRVQPQHF. CDR3 sequence (DNA): TGTGCCAGCAGTGGGGGGGACAGGGTTCAGCCCCAGCATTTT.

This clonotype was picked up many times. This sequence joins TRBV27 and TRBJ2-5; D is possibly TRBD1 (5 bases). Looked up from germline, CDR1 is MNHEY and CDR2 is SMNVEV (reference sequence). V shed 6 bases and J shed 5 bases, with 13 bases lying between them. This CDR3 comprises 13 residues. The CDR3 DNA follows: TGTGCCAGCAGCTCCAGGGAAACGGAGACCCAGTACTTC. Translated: CASSSRETETQYF.

The table lists this clonotype with many counts. The chain recombines TRBV7-2 with TRBJ2-7; 7 positions match TRBD1. Germline V CDR1 and CDR2: SGHTA, FQGNSA. V shed 5 bases, J shed 2 bases, and the junction held 0 bases outside the gene matches. CDR3 length: 12 residues. CDR3 sequence (DNA): TGTGCCAGCAGCAGGGGGCCCTACGAGCAGTACTTC. Protein sequence: CASSRGPYEQYF. The whole variable domain, remainder taken from reference TRBV7-2 and TRBJ2-7, is GAGVSQSPSNKVTEKGKDVELRCDPISGHTALYWYRQSLGQGLEFLIYFQGNSAPDKSGLPSDRFSAERTGGSVSTLTIQRTQQEDSAVYLCASSRGPYEQYFGPGTRLTVT.

This clonotype was counted at least ten times. The chain carries TRBV7-2 and TRBJ2-7; D uncertain. V lost 5 bases and J lost 2, with 13 bases in between. This CDR3 spans 14 amino acids. Germline CDR1 is SGHTA and CDR2 is FQGNSA. The CDR3 DNA reads as TGTGCCAGCAGCATACAGCCTCTCCCCTACGAGCAGTACTTC. It encodes CASSIQPLPYEQYF.

This clonotype was counted at least ten times. The chain employs TRBV7-2 and TRBJ2-5; TRBD2 aligns across 9 bases. Germline V gene lookup returns CDR1 SGHTA and CDR2 FQGNSA. The CDR3 spans 16 residues. V lost 5 bases, J lost 0 bases, and 7 bases stayed unmatched. The CDR3, as DNA: TGTGCCAGCAGCCTGGGGACTAGCAGTTACCAAGAGACCCAGTACTTC. It specifies CASSLGTSSYQETQYF. The variable domain in full, completed from reference TRBV7-2 and TRBJ2-5, reads GAGVSQSPSNKVTEKGKDVELRCDPISGHTALYWYRQSLGQGLEFLIYFQGNSAPDKSGLPSDRFSAERTGGSVSTLTIQRTQQEDSAVYLCASSLGTSSYQETQYFGPGTRLLVL.

This clonotype was seen many times. The chain combines TRBV5-6 with TRBJ2-6; D not certain. This CDR3 has 15 amino acids. Trimming cost V 4 bases and J 3 bases, with 11 bases left between them. The V gene's germline CDR1 is SGHDT and CDR2 YYEEEE. The CDR3 DNA sequence: TGTGCCAGCAGCCCCCCCACAGTTGGGGCCAACGTCCTGACTTTC. Translating it yields CASSPPTVGANVLTF.

There are a few counts of this clonotype. The chain joins TRBV4-3 to TRBJ1-3; D not certain. Trimming took 0 bases from V and 1 from J, leaving 13 bases between them. The CDR3 is 17 residues long. The germline gives CDR1 LGHNA, CDR2 YSLEER. The CDR3 protein is CASSQDQSWASGNTIYF. The DNA for the CDR3 is TGCGCCAGCAGCCAAGATCAGTCCTGGGCGTCTGGAAACACCATATATTTT.

The chain links TRBV5-5 to TRBJ1-6; D gene unclear. The CDR3 totals 15 residues. CDR1 and CDR2 (germline): SGHKS, YYEKEE (reference sequence). V lost 6 bases, J lost 8 bases, and 18 bases lay in between. CDR3 sequence (DNA): TGTGCCAGCAACGCGGCCCTACTATATTATTCACCCCTCCACTTT. This translates into CASNAALLYYSPLHF.

Here the CDR3 reads CASSLARWGNSYEQYF. The CDR3, as DNA: TGTGCCAGCAGCTTAGCGAGGTGGGGGAACTCCTACGAGCAGTACTTC. This chain joins TRBV7-2 and TRBJ2-7; either TRBD1 or TRBD2 may fit D (5 bases each). The length of the CDR3 is 16 residues. Looked up from germline, CDR1 is SGHTA and CDR2 is FQGNSA. Trimming removed 0 bases at V and 0 bases at J, with 12 bases between.

This clonotype was seen at least ten times. The genes are TRBV7-3 and TRBJ2-2, with D possibly being TRBD1 or TRBD2 (5 bases each). This CDR3 spans 13 amino acids. Germline V gene sequence: CDR1 SGHTA, CDR2 FQGTGA. Between the trimmed V and J ends, which lost 5 bases and 4 bases, there was a span of 8 bases. The CDR3 loop reads CASSPGTTGELFF. The CDR3, as DNA: TGTGCCAGCAGCCCAGGGACCACCGGGGAGCTGTTTTTT.

This clonotype has at least ten counts. The gene calls are TRBV6-5 and TRBJ2-7; no clear D. There are 13 residues in the CDR3. Germline CDR1 MNHEY, CDR2 SVGAGI. Trimming stripped 2 bases from V and 6 bases from J, with 11 bases between. CDR3 in DNA: TGTGCCAGCAGTTACCCTTCGGCCGCCGAGCAGTACTTC. It codes for CASSYPSAAEQYF.

The chain recombines TRBV9 with TRBJ2-5; D not certain. The V end was cut by 4 bases, the J end by 5 bases, with 15 bases between. This CDR3 is 14 amino acids long. From germline, CDR1 is SGDLS and CDR2 YYNGEE. The CDR3 bases are TGTGCCAGCAGCTCACCCTCCGATGGGGAGACCCAGTACTTC. This translates into CASSSPSDGETQYF.

This clonotype was observed many times. The chain has TRBV7-2 and TRBJ2-7; D possibly uses TRBD1 or TRBD2 (5 bases each). Per the germline V gene, CDR1 is SGHTA and CDR2 is FQGNSA. This CDR3 has 16 residues. Trimming cost V 2 bases and J 0 bases, with 14 bases left between them. The CDR3 DNA follows: TGTGCCAGCAGCTTAAAGATCGGGGCCTCCTCCTACGAGCAGTACTTC. Translated, it gives CASSLKIGASSYEQYF.

In its sample, this clonotype was seen many times. The chain employs TRBV5-1 and TRBJ1-1; D is unclear. CDR3 size: 13 residues. Trimming left V 6 bases short and J 1 base short, with 10 bases between. Germline V lookup: CDR1 SGHRS, CDR2 YFSETQ. The CDR3: CASKRQKNTEAFF. The CDR3 DNA reads TGCGCCAGCAAACGGCAGAAGAACACTGAAGCTTTCTTT.

This chain uses TRBV20-1 with TRBJ1-1, with D possibly being TRBD1 (6 bases). In germline, CDR1 is DFQATT, CDR2 SNEGSKA (reference sequence). This CDR3 is built from 12 residues. The V end was cut by 5 bases, the J end by 1 base, with 8 bases between. CDR3 DNA: TGCAGTGCTGCGGACAGGAACACTGAAGCTTTCTTT. This translates into CSAADRNTEAFF.

This clonotype was picked up a small number of times. This chain links TRBV20-1 with TRBJ2-2; TRBD2 agrees at 7 bases. CDR1 and CDR2 from the germline V gene are DFQATT and SNEGSKA (reference sequence). The CDR3 covers 16 residues. The V gene end was trimmed by 0 bases and the J gene end by 3 bases; junction bases not matched to a gene: 7. The CDR3 nucleotides are TGCAGTGCTAGAGATCGGGGAGGGGCGGACACCGGGGAGCTGTTTTTT. The encoded protein is CSARDRGGADTGELFF.

This clonotype appeared many times. The chain carries TRBV4-3 and TRBJ2-5, with D hard to call. Germline V lookup: CDR1 LGHNA, CDR2 YSLEER. V gave up 0 bases and J gave up 5 bases, with 7 bases separating them. The length of the CDR3 is 13 residues. CDR3 region: CASSQDWRETQYF. In nucleotides, the CDR3 is TGCGCCAGCAGCCAAGATTGGCGGGAGACCCAGTACTTC.

This clonotype came up many times. This chain connects TRBV5-5 to TRBJ1-1; 7 nucleotides align to TRBD1. There are 16 residues in the CDR3. V shed 1 base and J 2 bases; nucleotides not matched to a gene: 8. Germline assignment: CDR1 SGHKS and CDR2 YYEKEE (reference sequence). The CDR3 loop is CASSLQPGGLNTEAFF. Here the CDR3 DNA reads TGTGCCAGCAGCTTGCAGCCAGGGGGGCTTAACACTGAAGCTTTCTTT.

This clonotype has a handful of counts. This chain uses TRBV7-2 with TRBJ1-1, with 8 bases that match TRBD1. The CDR3 is made up of 15 amino acids. Germline CDR1 SGHTA, CDR2 FQGNSA. V dropped 1 base and J dropped 1; count of bases not matched to a gene: 2. CDR3 region: CASSLVQGANTEAFF. In DNA form, the CDR3 reads TGTGCCAGCAGCTTAGTTCAGGGGGCGAACACTGAAGCTTTCTTT.

This clonotype was observed a few times. The chain has TRBV20-1 and TRBJ2-7; D gene unclear. The CDR3 covers 11 residues. The germline gives CDR1 DFQATT, CDR2 SNEGSKA (reference sequence). V was trimmed by 5 bases and J by 8 bases, leaving 13 bases between them. CDR3 DNA: TGCAGTGCTCAGATCGCCTGGAAGCAGTACTTC. This sequence encodes CSAQIAWKQYF.

At least ten counts were recorded for this clonotype. This sequence joins TRBV18 and TRBJ2-1; TRBD1 matches 9 bases. Trimming at V came to 3 bases and at J to 6 bases, leaving 9 bases not matched to a gene. The V gene's germline CDR1 is KGHSH and CDR2 LQKENI. The CDR3 length is 16 residues. The CDR3 nucleotides are TGTGCCAGCTCACCCAGGACAGGGGAGGTTTTCAATGAGCAGTTCTTC. It codes for CASSPRTGEVFNEQFF.

The table lists this clonotype with a few counts. V is TRBV9 and J is TRBJ2-7; 11 bases map to TRBD2. V gave up 2 bases and J gave up 4 bases; unmatched junction bases: 2. Germline V gene sequence: CDR1 SGDLS, CDR2 YYNGEE. The CDR3 sequence is 14 residues long. The CDR3 protein is CASSVGLAAYEQYF. The CDR3 region has the DNA TGTGCCAGCAGCGTGGGACTAGCGGCTTACGAGCAGTACTTC.

The CDR3 here is CASSSGYNTGELFF. CDR3 coding DNA: TGTGCCAGCAGCTCGGGATATAACACCGGGGAGCTGTTTTTT. The rearrangement links TRBV7-2 to TRBJ2-2; tentatively, D is TRBD2 (5 bases). The CDR3 totals 14 residues. Germline CDR1 reads SGHTA; CDR2 reads FQGNSA. The V gene lost 4 bases and the J gene lost 2 bases, with 8 bases spanning the gap.

The rearrangement joins TRBV25-1 to TRBJ2-7; 14 bases are shared with TRBD2. The CDR3 runs 13 residues. Germline trimming cut 9 bases from V and 7 bases from J; bases unmatched to any gene: 5. Per the germline V gene, CDR1 is MGHDK and CDR2 is SYGVNS. The CDR3 DNA reads as TGTGCCAGTGGACTAGCGGGGGGCAGAGAGCAGTACTTC. This sequence encodes CASGLAGGREQYF.

This clonotype came up many times. The chain employs TRBV3-1 and TRBJ1-1; a possible D gene is TRBD1 (5 bases). CDR3 size: 14 residues. Germline loops: CDR1 LGHDT, CDR2 YNNKEL (reference sequence). V shed 4 bases and J shed 7 bases, with 16 bases lying between them. CDR3 in amino acids: CASSRPGFLSEAFF. CDR3 nucleotide sequence: TGTGCCAGCAGCCGCCCAGGGTTTCTGAGTGAAGCTTTCTTT.

The chain joins TRBV12-3 or TRBV12-4 to TRBJ2-3; 9 bases are a match to TRBD1. CDR3 length: 16 amino acids. The trim removed 7 bases at V and 2 bases at J, leaving 10 bases unmatched. In DNA, the CDR3 is TGTGCCAGCACCAAAGGAAGACAGGGGGTCACAGATACGCAGTATTTT. It translates to CASTKGRQGVTDTQYF.